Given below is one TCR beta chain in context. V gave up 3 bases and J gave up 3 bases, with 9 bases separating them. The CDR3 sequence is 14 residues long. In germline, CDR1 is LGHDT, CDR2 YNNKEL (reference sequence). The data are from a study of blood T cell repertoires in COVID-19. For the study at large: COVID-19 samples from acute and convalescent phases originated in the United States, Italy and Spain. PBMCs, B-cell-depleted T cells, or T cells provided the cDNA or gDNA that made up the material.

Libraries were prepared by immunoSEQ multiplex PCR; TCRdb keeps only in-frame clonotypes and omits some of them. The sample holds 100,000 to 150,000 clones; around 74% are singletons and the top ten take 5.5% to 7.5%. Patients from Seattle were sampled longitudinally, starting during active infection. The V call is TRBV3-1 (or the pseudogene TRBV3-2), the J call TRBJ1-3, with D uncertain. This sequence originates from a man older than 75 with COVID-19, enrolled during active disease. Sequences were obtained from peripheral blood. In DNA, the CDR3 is TGTGCCAGCAGCCAGGGTGACTATGGAAACACCATATATTTT. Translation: CASSQGDYGNTIYF.